This TCR beta chain was observed in a study of blood T cells in healthy people across ages. Study-level background: Using template switching, researchers captured about one barcoded beta molecule for each two T cells.

Study findings and constraints: What prevented conclusive comparison of naive and antigen-experienced cells was that PBMCs were unsorted.

Together with a sample-barcoded 5' primer, a J-beta primer mix was included in a second PCR lasting roughly 7 to 11 cycles. TCRdb analysed the 5' RACE reads with MiXCR anew, one entry per CDR3 protein. The repertoire holds hundreds of thousands of distinct CDR3 sequences, 40% to 55% seen once, with around 25% in the top ten. Points on this clonotype: What it binds is not known.

The TCR comes from a man older than 75 in good health. The material sequenced was blood.

Written as DNA, the CDR3 is TGTGCCAGCAGCCAAGATCGAGGACTAGCGGGGGGGAAGTACAATGAGCAGTTCTTC. Its translation is CASSQDRGLAGGKYNEQFF. The J gene is TRBJ2-1, the V gene TRBV3-1; 15 nucleotides match TRBD2. V shed 0 bases, J shed 4 bases, and the junction held 7 bases outside the gene matches. Germline V CDR1 and CDR2: LGHDT, YNNKEL (reference sequence). This CDR3 region has 19 residues.